Below, 13 T cell receptor beta chains from the same sample are listed, as sequenced in a study of CD8 T cells in Susac syndrome. RNA in amounts of about 0.45 to 1 ug was reverse transcribed with random hexamers. TCRdb re-derived calls from the immunoSEQ multiplex PCR reads in MiXCR, one entry per CDR3 protein. The profile shows 200,000 to 250,000 distinct CDR3 sequences, about 95% of them singletons. Sequencing used CD4+ T cells from PBMCs. The receptor source for this set is a human donor with multiple sclerosis.

The chain carries TRBV6-5 and TRBJ2-7; TRBD1 matches 8 bases. Germline V lookup: CDR1 MNHEY, CDR2 SVGAGI. This CDR3 region has 14 residues. After removal of 5 bases from V and 5 bases from J, the junction contained 8 bases not matched to a gene. CDR3 coding DNA: TGTGCCAGCAGTAGACCGGGACAGGTCCACGAGCAGTACTTC. Its translation is CASSRPGQVHEQYF.

V is TRBV12-3 or TRBV12-4 and J is TRBJ1-4; no definite D call. There are 12 residues in the CDR3. The V end was cut by 6 bases, the J end by 8 bases, with 10 bases between. The CDR3 spells CASSKDGEKLFF. The CDR3 nucleotides are TGTGCCAGCAGCAAGGACGGAGAAAAACTGTTTTTT.

The chain employs TRBV20-1 and TRBJ1-2; tentatively, D is TRBD1 (5 bases). V dropped 6 bases and J dropped 3 bases, with 17 bases sitting between them. Germline assignment: CDR1 DFQATT and CDR2 SNEGSKA (reference sequence). The CDR3 runs 14 residues. The chain's CDR3 is CSALTPGPDYGYTF. CDR3 DNA: TGCAGTGCCCTGACGCCAGGGCCGGACTATGGCTACACCTTC.

The CDR3: CASRQDGGSGNTIYF. The CDR3, as DNA: TGCGCCAGCAGACAGGACGGTGGCTCTGGAAACACCATATATTTT. The chain links TRBV4-1 to TRBJ1-3, with D maybe TRBD1 (5 bases). The V gene's germline CDR1 is MGHRA and CDR2 YSYEKL. This CDR3 contains 15 residues. Trimming removed 6 bases from V and 0 bases from J, with 12 bases in between.

The J gene is TRBJ1-2, the V gene TRBV20-1; 10 bases match TRBD1. Trimming cost V 0 bases and J 8 bases; bases outside gene matches: 9. Germline CDR1 and CDR2: DFQATT and SNEGSKA (reference sequence). This CDR3 spans 15 amino acids. CDR3 sequence: CSARDIRQGAEGYTF. The CDR3 coding sequence is TGCAGTGCTAGAGATATTCGACAGGGGGCGGAGGGCTACACCTTC.

The chain joins TRBV20-1 to TRBJ2-7; possible D gene TRBD2, 5 bases. Germline CDR1 is DFQATT and CDR2 is SNEGSKA (reference sequence). The CDR3 has 13 amino acids. V was trimmed by 8 bases and J by 0 bases, leaving 14 bases between them. The CDR3 nucleotides read TGCAGTCCCGAGGGAAGCAGCTCCTACGAGCAGTACTTC. This sequence encodes CSPEGSSSYEQYF.

The chain carries TRBV29-1 and TRBJ1-2; 8 nucleotides agree with TRBD1. The junction had 14 bases not matched to a gene; V was cut back by 3 bases and J by 5 bases. The germline gives CDR1 SQVTM, CDR2 ANQGSEA. CDR3 length equals 16 residues. The DNA of the CDR3 is TGCAGCGTTGATTTCCGGGGAGGACAGGGTGTTTATGGCTACACCTTC. Its protein product is CSVDFRGGQGVYGYTF.

The CDR3 nucleotides read TGTGCCAGCAGCGATAGTACAGGGAGCCATGGCTACACCTTC. Encoded protein: CASSDSTGSHGYTF. The chain recombines TRBV2 with TRBJ1-2; D might be TRBD1 (6 bases). Per the germline V gene, CDR1 is SNHLY and CDR2 is FYNNEI. The CDR3 runs 14 residues. V was shortened by 6 bases and J by 6 bases, with 17 bases between the two germline ends.

V usage is TRBV6-2 or TRBV6-3 and J usage is TRBJ2-6, with D possibly matching TRBD1 (6 bases). V lost 6 bases and J 0 bases, leaving 15 bases between the germline ends. The CDR3 contains 17 residues. The V gene's germline CDR1 is MNHEY and CDR2 SVGEGT. CDR3 DNA: TGTGCCAGCAGGCAGGGGAGTTGGAGCTCTGGGGCCAACGTCCTGACTTTC. Translation: CASRQGSWSSGANVLTF.

The chain uses TRBV5-1 and TRBJ1-2, with 9 bases that match TRBD1. CDR1 and CDR2 from the germline V gene are SGHRS and YFSETQ. The trim removed 4 bases at V and 7 bases at J, leaving 11 bases unmatched. This CDR3 has 15 residues. The DNA for the CDR3 is TGCGCCAGCAGCAATGGACAGGGGATCATCTCTGGCTACACCTTC. As protein: CASSNGQGIISGYTF.

V is TRBV18 and J is TRBJ1-6; 8 bases are a match to TRBD1. The CDR3 loop spans 15 amino acids. Germline-derived CDR1 and CDR2 are KGHSH and LQKENI. J was trimmed by 10 bases and V by 0 bases; bases with no gene match: 5. The CDR3 spells CASSPPNRGDSPLHF. The DNA for the CDR3 is TGTGCCAGCTCACCACCAAACAGGGGGGACTCACCCCTCCACTTT. Supplemented by reference TRBV18 and TRBJ1-6, the full variable domain reads NAGVMQNPRHLVRRRGQEARLRCSPMKGHSHVYWYRQLPEEGLKFMVYLQKENIIDESGMPKERFSAEFPKEGPSILRIQQVVRGDSAAYFCASSPPNRGDSPLHFGNGTRLTVT.

The gene calls are TRBV15 and TRBJ2-3, with no clear D. From germline, CDR1 is LNHNV and CDR2 YYDKDF (reference sequence). V shed 0 bases and J shed 6 bases, with 13 bases lying between them. There are 15 residues in the CDR3. The CDR3 nucleotides read TGTGCCACCAGCAGAGAGGGCGGACCTTGGGATACGCAGTATTTT. Protein: CATSREGGPWDTQYF.

The rearrangement links TRBV9 to TRBJ2-5, with D hard to call. The germline V gene has CDR1 SGDLS and CDR2 YYNGEE. This CDR3 has 13 amino acids. The germline V and J ends were trimmed by 3 bases and 4 bases, with 10 bases remaining between them. The CDR3: CASSASDLETQYF. CDR3 nucleotide sequence: TGTGCCAGCAGCGCAAGCGACCTAGAGACCCAGTACTTC.